This T cell receptor (beta chain) derives from a study of post-analysis software for immune sequencing data. General study results and limits: There were about five TRBV segments more frequent in patients than controls, and TRBV5-6, TRBV5-1 and TRBV20-1 were among them.

Every TCR beta cDNA library bore unique molecular identifiers. From the PCR reads, TCRdb called clonotypes with MiXCR, one entry per CDR3 protein. This sample has more than 500,000 distinct CDR3 sequences; around 36% occur once, and the top ten carry 4.5% to 7.5%. Comment on this clonotype: Its matching antigen is unknown.

Trimming pared 0 bases from V and 0 bases from J, leaving 15 bases between. The CDR3 is 16 amino acids. Germline V gives CDR1 DFQATT, CDR2 SNEGSKA (reference sequence). V is TRBV20-1 and J is TRBJ2-7; D gene ambiguous. This TCR derives from a girl aged 2 to 17 with multiple sclerosis. The sequenced material came from blood. CDR3 residues: CSARDRGRISSYEQYF. The CDR3 DNA is TGCAGTGCTAGAGATCGCGGCAGAATAAGCTCCTACGAGCAGTACTTC.